The sequence of this T cell receptor (beta chain) was determined in a study of PD-1 blockade in mismatch repair-deficient tumors. Study results and limitations: Tumor-resident clones, often undetectable pretreatment in blood, expanded then contracted after pembrolizumab.

The method was immunoSEQ multiplex PCR; TCRdb's version includes in-frame clones alone and lacks a portion of them. The data contain 60,000 to 75,000 clones, approximately 90% of them seen just once; the ten biggest clones take up 14%. As for this clone: Its antigen is undetermined.

CDR1 MRHNA and CDR2 SNTAGT come from the germline V gene. CDR3 length: 15 residues. Losses at the gene ends were 3 bases for V and 4 bases for J; bases not matched to a gene: 6. This sequence originates from an adult with mismatch repair-deficient cancer. This sequence joins TRBV6-4 and TRBJ2-3, with TRBD2 matching 8 bases. The source material was peripheral blood, sampled 52 weeks after starting pembrolizumab. CDR3 sequence reads: CASSEVSGTADTQYF. As DNA, the CDR3 is TGTGCCAGCAGTGAGGTTAGCGGGACGGCAGATACGCAGTATTTT.